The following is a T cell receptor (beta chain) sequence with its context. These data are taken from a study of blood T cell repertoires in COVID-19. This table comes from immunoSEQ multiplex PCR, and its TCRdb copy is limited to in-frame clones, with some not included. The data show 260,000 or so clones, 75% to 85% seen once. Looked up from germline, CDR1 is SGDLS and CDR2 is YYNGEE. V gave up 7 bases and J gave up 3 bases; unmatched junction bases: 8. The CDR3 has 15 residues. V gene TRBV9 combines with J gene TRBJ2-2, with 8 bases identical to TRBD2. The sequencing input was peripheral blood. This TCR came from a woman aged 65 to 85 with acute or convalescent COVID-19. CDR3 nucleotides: TGTGCCAGCCAGTGGGGTAGCGGGGACACCGGGGAGCTGTTTTTT. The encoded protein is CASQWGSGDTGELFF. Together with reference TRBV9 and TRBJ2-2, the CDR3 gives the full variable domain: DSGVTQTPKHLITATGQRVTLRCSPRSGDLSVYWYQQSLDQGLQFLIQYYNGEERAKGNILERFSAQQFPDLHSELNLSSLELGDSALYFCASQWGSGDTGELFFGEGSRLTVL.